The rows below give T cell receptor beta chains drawn from one sample of a study of cytomegalovirus exposure and HLA in healthy donors. Clones were sequenced by immunoSEQ multiplex PCR, and TCRdb holds only the in-frame ones, with some missing. The data show about 150,000 clones, about 82% seen once. The specimen was PBMCs. The source is a human donor in good health. CDR3s include the opening cysteine and the closing phenylalanine or tryptophan. D genes are given only for firm matches. Clone size is shown for a subset of rows, as once, few, many or a class of expanded clone.

V: TRBV28; J: TRBJ2-7; D: TRBD1; size: NA; CDR3: CASSSPGQGRYEQYF; DNA: TGTGCCAGCAGTTCGCCGGGACAGGGACGCTACGAGCAGTACTTC
V: TRBV5-8; J: TRBJ2-7; D: TRBD2; size: NA; CDR3: CASSRSGGAETSYEQYF; DNA: TGTGCCAGCAGCCGGAGCGGGGGGGCAGAAACATCCTACGAGCAGTACTTC
V: TRBV7-8; J: TRBJ1-2; D: NA; size: NA; CDR3: CASSLGGTGLYGYTF; DNA: TGTGCCAGCAGCTTAGGGGGAACAGGGTTGTACGGCTACACCTTC
V: TRBV5-1; J: TRBJ2-1; D: NA; size: NA; CDR3: CASSLAGWDEQFF; DNA: TGCGCCAGCAGCTTGGCGGGTTGGGATGAGCAGTTCTTC
V: TRBV28; J: TRBJ2-1; D: TRBD1; size: NA; CDR3: CASSPHPGDRGNNEQFF; DNA: TGTGCCAGCAGTCCCCATCCCGGGGACAGGGGGAACAATGAGCAGTTCTTC
V: TRBV6-5; J: TRBJ2-5; D: TRBD2; size: NA; CDR3: CASSYKVAGYIETQYF; DNA: TGTGCCAGCAGTTACAAAGTAGCGGGGTATATAGAGACCCAGTACTTC
V: TRBV5-1; J: TRBJ1-2; D: TRBD1; size: NA; CDR3: CASSLTGQGVLGYTF; DNA: TGCGCCAGCAGCTTGACAGGACAGGGGGTTCTAGGCTACACCTTC
V: TRBV5-1; J: TRBJ1-4; D: NA; size: once; CDR3: CASSLWTTGEKLFF; DNA: TGCGCCAGCAGCTTGTGGACCACAGGGGAAAAACTGTTTTTT
V: TRBV29-1; J: TRBJ1-3; D: NA; size: NA; CDR3: CSVAGVLGNTIYF; DNA: TGCAGCGTGGCAGGGGTTCTTGGAAACACCATATATTTT
V: TRBV7-3; J: TRBJ2-7; D: TRBD2; size: few; CDR3: CASSLLGTSISEQYF; DNA: TGTGCCAGCAGCCTACTCGGGACTAGTATCTCCGAGCAGTACTTC
V: TRBV2; J: TRBJ2-2; D: TRBD2; size: NA; CDR3: CASSELAGDTGELFF; DNA: TGTGCCAGCAGTGAACTAGCGGGAGACACCGGGGAGCTGTTTTTT
V: TRBV4-3; J: TRBJ2-1; D: TRBD1; size: NA; CDR3: CASSIRTGYNEQFF; DNA: TGCGCCAGCAGCATCCGGACAGGCTACAATGAGCAGTTCTTC
V: TRBV28; J: TRBJ2-3; D: TRBD2; size: NA; CDR3: CASSLATSGSRADTQYF; DNA: TGTGCCAGCAGTTTAGCGACTAGCGGGAGTAGAGCAGATACGCAGTATTTT
V: TRBV18; J: TRBJ1-5; D: TRBD1; size: once; CDR3: CASSPSQGGQPQHF; DNA: TGTGCCAGCTCACCCTCCCAGGGGGGTCAGCCCCAGCATTTT
V: TRBV10-3; J: TRBJ1-1; D: TRBD1; size: NA; CDR3: CAIRGTVNTEAFF; DNA: TGTGCCATCAGAGGGACAGTGAACACTGAAGCTTTCTTT
V: TRBV28; J: TRBJ2-1; D: TRBD2; size: NA; CDR3: CASEGGLGSNEQFF; DNA: TGTGCCAGCGAGGGGGGACTAGGTTCCAATGAGCAGTTCTTC
V: TRBV6-1; J: TRBJ1-2; D: NA; size: NA; CDR3: CASRDRDIRGYTF; DNA: TGTGCCAGCAGGGACCGGGACATTCGTGGCTACACCTTC
V: TRBV9; J: TRBJ1-2; D: NA; size: few; CDR3: CASSVAGDGYTF; DNA: TGTGCCAGCAGCGTAGCAGGGGATGGCTACACCTTC
V: TRBV7-9; J: TRBJ1-1; D: NA; size: NA; CDR3: CASSLKPGIEQLAEAFF; DNA: TGTGCCAGCAGCTTGAAACCGGGGATTGAACAGTTAGCCGAAGCTTTCTTT
V: TRBV7-2; J: TRBJ2-7; D: TRBD2; size: NA; CDR3: CASRAGTRGEQYF; DNA: TGTGCCAGCAGGGCCGGGACTAGAGGCGAGCAGTACTTC
V: TRBV7-8; J: TRBJ2-7; D: NA; size: NA; CDR3: CASSLGRGGLVYEQYF; DNA: TGTGCCAGCAGCTTAGGAAGGGGGGGCCTGGTCTACGAGCAGTACTTC
V: TRBV7-3; J: TRBJ1-1; D: NA; size: once; CDR3: CASSLIRDTEAFF; DNA: TGTGCCAGCAGCCTAATTAGAGACACTGAAGCTTTCTTT
V: TRBV6-1; J: TRBJ1-1; D: NA; size: NA; CDR3: CASSEVRGEAFF; DNA: TGTGCCAGCAGTGAAGTAAGGGGAGAAGCTTTCTTT
V: TRBV27; J: TRBJ1-3; D: NA; size: NA; CDR3: CASRRTAGNTIYF; DNA: TGTGCCAGCAGACGGACAGCTGGAAACACCATATATTTT
V: TRBV1; J: TRBJ2-1; D: NA; size: NA; CDR3: CTGVSPIAGGDSKQFF; DNA: TGCACCGGGGTATCTCCGATAGCGGGCGGCGACAGTAAGCAGTTCTTC
V: TRBV11-2; J: TRBJ1-2; D: NA; size: NA; CDR3: CASSLVVGGYTF; DNA: TGTGCCAGCAGCTTGGTGGTCGGTGGCTACACCTTC